This TCR beta chain was found in a study of lymphopenia after photon versus proton radiotherapy. Broader study findings: Only patients who died were analyzed for survival; proton advantage is unproven.

The data were produced by immunoSEQ multiplex PCR, yet TCRdb's version contains in-frame clones alone and is incomplete. Among approximately 17,000 clones, about 85% were seen once, and the ten largest hold 55% to 60%. Concerning this clone itself: The antigen remains unidentified.

The receptor comes from an older woman with cholangiocarcinoma. Some clones in this sample may be carry-over from other donors' samples. Sample: peripheral blood, taken from a patient treated with proton-based radiotherapy.

The CDR3 loop is CASSRGDRVGEQYF. For the CDR3, the DNA is TGCGCCAGCAGCCGCGGGGACAGGGTCGGCGAGCAGTACTTC. The chain couples TRBV4-1 to TRBJ2-7; TRBD1 aligns across 9 bases. Germline CDR1 reads MGHRA; CDR2 reads YSYEKL. This CDR3 contains 14 residues. Trimming at V came to 4 bases and at J to 6 bases, leaving 7 bases not matched to a gene.